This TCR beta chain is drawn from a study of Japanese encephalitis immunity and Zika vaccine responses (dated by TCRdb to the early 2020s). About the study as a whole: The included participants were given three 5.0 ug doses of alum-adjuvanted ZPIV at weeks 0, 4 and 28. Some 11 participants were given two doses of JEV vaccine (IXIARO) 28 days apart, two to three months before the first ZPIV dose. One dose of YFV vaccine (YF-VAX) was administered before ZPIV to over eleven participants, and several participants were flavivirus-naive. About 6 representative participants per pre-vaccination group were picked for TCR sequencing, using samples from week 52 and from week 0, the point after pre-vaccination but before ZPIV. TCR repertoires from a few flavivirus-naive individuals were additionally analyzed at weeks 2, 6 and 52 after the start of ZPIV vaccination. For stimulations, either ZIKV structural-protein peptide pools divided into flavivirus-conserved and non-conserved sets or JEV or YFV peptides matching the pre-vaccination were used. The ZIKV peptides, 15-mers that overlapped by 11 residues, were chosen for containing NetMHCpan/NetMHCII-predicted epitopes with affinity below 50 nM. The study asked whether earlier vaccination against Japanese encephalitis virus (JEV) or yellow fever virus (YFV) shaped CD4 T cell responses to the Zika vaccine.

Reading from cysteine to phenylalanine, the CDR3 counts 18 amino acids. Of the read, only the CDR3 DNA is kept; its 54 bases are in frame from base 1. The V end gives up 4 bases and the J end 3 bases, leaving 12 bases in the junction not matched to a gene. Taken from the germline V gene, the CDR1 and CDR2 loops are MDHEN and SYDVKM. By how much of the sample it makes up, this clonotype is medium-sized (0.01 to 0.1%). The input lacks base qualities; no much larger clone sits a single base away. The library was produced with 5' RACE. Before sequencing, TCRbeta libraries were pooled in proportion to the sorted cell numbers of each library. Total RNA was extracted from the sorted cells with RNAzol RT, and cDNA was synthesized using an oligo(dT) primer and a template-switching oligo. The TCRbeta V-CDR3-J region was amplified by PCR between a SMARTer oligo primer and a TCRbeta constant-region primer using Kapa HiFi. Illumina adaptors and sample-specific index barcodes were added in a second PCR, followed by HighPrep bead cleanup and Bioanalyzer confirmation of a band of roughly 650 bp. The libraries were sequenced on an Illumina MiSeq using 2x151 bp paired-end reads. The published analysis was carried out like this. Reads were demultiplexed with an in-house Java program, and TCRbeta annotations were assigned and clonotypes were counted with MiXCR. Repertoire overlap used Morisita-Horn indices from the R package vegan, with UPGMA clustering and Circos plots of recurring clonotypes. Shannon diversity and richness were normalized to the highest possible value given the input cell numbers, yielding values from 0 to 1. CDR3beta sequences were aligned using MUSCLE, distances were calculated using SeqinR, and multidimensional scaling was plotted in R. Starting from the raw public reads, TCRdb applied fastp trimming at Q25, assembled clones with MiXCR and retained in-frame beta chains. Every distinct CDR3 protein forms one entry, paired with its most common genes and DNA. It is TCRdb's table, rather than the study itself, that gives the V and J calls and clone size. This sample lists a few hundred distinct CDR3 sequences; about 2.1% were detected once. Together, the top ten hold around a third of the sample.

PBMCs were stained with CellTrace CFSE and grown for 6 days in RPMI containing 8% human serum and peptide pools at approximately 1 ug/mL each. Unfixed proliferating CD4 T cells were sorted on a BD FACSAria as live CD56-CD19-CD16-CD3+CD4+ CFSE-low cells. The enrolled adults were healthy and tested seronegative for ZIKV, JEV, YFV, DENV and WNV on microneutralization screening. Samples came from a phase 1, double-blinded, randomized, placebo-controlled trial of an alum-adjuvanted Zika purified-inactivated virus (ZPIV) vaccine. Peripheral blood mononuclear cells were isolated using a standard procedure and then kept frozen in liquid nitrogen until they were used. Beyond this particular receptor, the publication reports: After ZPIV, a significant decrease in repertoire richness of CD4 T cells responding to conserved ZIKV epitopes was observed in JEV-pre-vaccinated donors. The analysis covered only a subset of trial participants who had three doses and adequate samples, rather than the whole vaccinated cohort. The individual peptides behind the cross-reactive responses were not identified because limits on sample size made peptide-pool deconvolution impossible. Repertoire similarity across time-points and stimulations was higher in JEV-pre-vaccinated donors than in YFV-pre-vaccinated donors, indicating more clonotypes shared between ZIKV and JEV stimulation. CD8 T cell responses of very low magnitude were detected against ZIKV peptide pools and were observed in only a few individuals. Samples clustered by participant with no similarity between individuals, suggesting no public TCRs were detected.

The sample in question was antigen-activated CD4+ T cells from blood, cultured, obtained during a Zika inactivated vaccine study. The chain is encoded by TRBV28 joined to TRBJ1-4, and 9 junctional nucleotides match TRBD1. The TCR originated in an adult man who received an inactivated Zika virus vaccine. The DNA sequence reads TGTGCCAGCAGTTCCCCATCCGATCGGGACAGGGCTAATGAAAAACTGTTTTTT. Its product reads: CASSSPSDRDRANEKLFF.